The rows below give T cell receptor beta chains drawn from one sample of a study of shared clonotypes between healthy human individuals. The protocol was immunoSEQ multiplex PCR, while the TCRdb copy is restricted to in-frame clones and leaves out a portion. The table records 2 million to 2.5 million clones, under 95% of them present only once. Sequencing was performed on naive CD4+ T cells from PBMCs. These receptors originate from a man younger than 35 in good health. Some clones in this sample may be carry-over from other donors' samples. Both conserved end residues are part of each CDR3. D genes are given only for firm matches. Clone size is shown for a subset of rows, as once, few, many or a class of expanded clone.

length	J	D	size	V	DNA	CDR3
15	TRBJ2-5	-	-	TRBV4-3	TGCGCCAGCAGCCAAGTTGCAGGGACCGGGGAGACCCAGTACTTC	CASSQVAGTGETQYF
14	TRBJ1-4	TRBD1	-	TRBV5-6	TGTGCCAGCAGCTTTTGGACAGGCCACGAAAAACTGTTTTTT	CASSFWTGHEKLFF
14	TRBJ2-5	-	-	TRBV5-1	TGCGCCAGCAGCTTGTTTGGGGAGTGGGAGACCCAGTACTTC	CASSLFGEWETQYF
13	TRBJ2-5	-	-	TRBV5-1	TGCGCCAGCAGTAAGGGGCCCGAAGAGACCCAGTACTTC	CASSKGPEETQYF
16	TRBJ1-2	-	-	TRBV6-6	TGTGCCAGCAGTTCCCCCGACCGCCAACGAAGGGAAGGCTACACCTTC	CASSSPDRQRREGYTF
15	TRBJ2-7	TRBD2	-	TRBV18	TGTGCCAGCTCACCACGGAGGGGAGGGAGCTACGAGCAGTACTTC	CASSPRRGGSYEQYF
12	TRBJ2-7	-	-	TRBV2	TGTGCCAGCACCTATACGCGGGACGAGCAGTACTTC	CASTYTRDEQYF
16	TRBJ2-7	TRBD2	-	TRBV2	TGTGCCAGCAGAGCTCTGGGGCTAGCGGGAGGCTACGAGCAGTACTTC	CASRALGLAGGYEQYF
13	TRBJ2-3	-	-	TRBV9	TGTGCCAGCAGCGACATCCTTGGACCTACGCAGTATTTT	CASSDILGPTQYF
13	TRBJ2-7	-	-	TRBV5-4	TGTGCCAGCAGCTTGACCAGTTCCTACGAGCAGTACTTC	CASSLTSSYEQYF
18	TRBJ2-1	-	-	TRBV28	TGTGCCAGCACCCCCAATCCCCCGGGGAAACCATCCTCCAATGCGCAGTTCTTC	CASTPNPPGKPSSNAQFF
13	TRBJ1-3	-	-	TRBV28	TGTGCCAGCAGTTTGAGCCCACCGGACACCATATATTTT	CASSLSPPDTIYF
15	TRBJ1-1	-	few	TRBV5-1	TGCGCCAGCAGCTTGGCGGGCGAGGGGAACACTGAAGCTTTCTTT	CASSLAGEGNTEAFF
15	TRBJ2-7	-	-	TRBV15	TGTGCCACCAGCAGAGATGAGCGCGGAGCCTACGAGCAGTACTTC	CATSRDERGAYEQYF
13	TRBJ2-7	TRBD1	-	TRBV29-1	TGCAGCGTTGAAGGGGACAGCCCCTACGAGCAGTACTTC	CSVEGDSPYEQYF
15	TRBJ2-3	TRBD1	-	TRBV18	TGTGCCAGCTCACCGTCCGGGACAGGGGGGAATACGCAGTATTTT	CASSPSGTGGNTQYF
14	TRBJ2-4	-	-	TRBV6-5	TGTGCCAGCAGGCCCCCTGGGGTTGGGAACATTCAGTACTTC	CASRPPGVGNIQYF
14	TRBJ2-7	-	-	TRBV28	TGTGCCAGCAGCCTTATCCGCAGCGTGAGCGAGCAGTACTTC	CASSLIRSVSEQYF
14	TRBJ1-5	-	-	TRBV5-4	TGTGCCAGCAGCTTGACTCCTAGCAATCAGCCCCAGCATTTT	CASSLTPSNQPQHF
15	TRBJ1-4	TRBD1	-	TRBV2	TGTGCCAGCAGGGGACAGGGTACGACTAATGAAAAACTGTTTTTT	CASRGQGTTNEKLFF
14	TRBJ2-3	TRBD2	-	TRBV5-1	TGCGCCAGCAGCGCCACTAGCGGGGGAGATACGCAGTATTTT	CASSATSGGDTQYF
15	TRBJ1-1	-	few	TRBV7-2	TGTGCCAGCAGCTTAGCGGGGAATCTGAACACTGAAGCTTTCTTT	CASSLAGNLNTEAFF
13	TRBJ2-5	-	-	TRBV6-5	TGTGCCAGCAGTTACTACCCGGTTGGGACCCAGTACTTC	CASSYYPVGTQYF
16	TRBJ2-1	TRBD1	-	TRBV19	TGTGCCAGTAGTGGAACGACAGGGGGCTCCTACAATGAGCAGTTCTTC	CASSGTTGGSYNEQFF
13	TRBJ2-2	-	few	TRBV5-4	TGTGCCAGCAGCTTGAGGAACACCGGGGAGCTGTTTTTT	CASSLRNTGELFF
19	TRBJ2-3	TRBD2	once	TRBV13	TGTGCCAGCAGCCAAGACCCGACTAGCACCAGGCGGGCCACAGATACGCAGTATTTT	CASSQDPTSTRRATDTQYF
15	TRBJ1-5	-	-	TRBV18	TGTGCCAGCTCACCACAGTGGAGTAGCAATCAGCCCCAGCATTTT	CASSPQWSSNQPQHF
12	TRBJ2-7	-	-	TRBV28	TGTGCCAGCAGCGGCAGCTCCTACGAGCAGTACTTC	CASSGSSYEQYF
16	TRBJ2-6	-	-	TRBV18	TGTGCCAGCTCACCGGGGTCCGGGCCTGGGGCCAACGTCCTGACTTTC	CASSPGSGPGANVLTF
16	TRBJ2-5	-	-	TRBV9	TGTGCCAGCAGCGTAGTATCGGGGCAGGGAAAAGAGACCCAGTACTTC	CASSVVSGQGKETQYF
16	TRBJ2-3	TRBD1	-	TRBV28	TGTGCCAGCAGTATCAGGACAGGGGGCCGCACAGATACGCAGTATTTT	CASSIRTGGRTDTQYF
14	TRBJ2-5	TRBD2	-	TRBV7-9	TGTGCCAGCAGCCCTCGGAGCGGGAGGGAGACCCAGTACTTC	CASSPRSGRETQYF
14	TRBJ1-1	TRBD1	-	TRBV6-5	TGTGCCAGCAGTGGACATGGACAGGTCACCGGAGCTTTCTTT	CASSGHGQVTGAFF
16	TRBJ2-1	TRBD2	-	TRBV23-1	TGCGCCAGCATCCTAAATGGACTAGCGGGAGGTAATGAGCAGTTCTTC	CASILNGLAGGNEQFF
16	TRBJ1-5	TRBD1	-	TRBV28	TGTGCCAGCAGTTCCCCCGACAGGGGGTTCGATCAGCCCCAGCATTTT	CASSSPDRGFDQPQHF
15	TRBJ1-1	-	-	TRBV28	TGTGCCAGCAGATTCTCGGGACCCCTGAACACTGAAGCTTTCTTT	CASRFSGPLNTEAFF
13	TRBJ1-2	-	-	TRBV19	TGTGCCAGTAGTTACAGTATTAACTATGGCTACACCTTC	CASSYSINYGYTF
16	TRBJ2-3	TRBD2	-	TRBV28	TGTGCCAGCAGCCCTCCTATGCGGGAGATTACAGATACGCAGTATTTT	CASSPPMREITDTQYF
14	TRBJ1-1	-	-	TRBV7-2	TGTGCCAGCAGCTTAAGGGGAGGAGACACTGAAGCTTTCTTT	CASSLRGGDTEAFF
11	TRBJ2-7	-	-	TRBV28	TGTGCCAGCAGTTTACAGGTCGAGCAGTACTTC	CASSLQVEQYF
18	TRBJ1-4	-	-	TRBV9	TGTGCCAGCAGCGTAGAATTTGGCCCGGGAGTGGGAAATGAAAAACTGTTTTTT	CASSVEFGPGVGNEKLFF
15	TRBJ2-3	-	-	TRBV5-1	TGCGCCAGCGGACTTGGCGGAGGCGGTCGTGGTACGCAGTATTTT	CASGLGGGGRGTQYF
17	TRBJ1-1	TRBD1	once	TRBV7-3	TGTGCCAGCAGCTTAAGCGGGACAGGGAGAGGGGACACTGAAGCTTTCTTT	CASSLSGTGRGDTEAFF
13	TRBJ1-5	TRBD1	-	TRBV7-9	TGTGCCAGCAGCATACAGGGGGACCAGCCCCAGCATTTT	CASSIQGDQPQHF
12	TRBJ2-1	-	-	TRBV5-1	TGCGCCAGCAGTAATGTACACAATGAGCAGTTCTTC	CASSNVHNEQFF
15	TRBJ2-3	-	-	TRBV10-1	TGCGCCAGCAGTGAGGTGGGCGGGGTCCCAGATACGCAGTATTTT	CASSEVGGVPDTQYF
13	TRBJ2-7	-	-	TRBV6-1	TGTGCCAGCAGCCAACTTGAGGGGACAACAGGCCACTTC	CASSQLEGTTGHF
13	TRBJ2-5	TRBD1	-	TRBV5-4	TGTGCCAGCAGGGACAGGGTCCAAGAGACCCAGTACTTC	CASRDRVQETQYF
15	TRBJ2-1	TRBD2	-	TRBV19	TGTGCCAGTACCGCCGGGACTAGCGGTGCAAATGAGCAGTTCTTC	CASTAGTSGANEQFF
14	TRBJ2-7	-	-	TRBV5-1	TGCGCCAGCAGCTTGGGACTAGGAACGGGCGAGCAGTACTTC	CASSLGLGTGEQYF
15	TRBJ1-2	-	-	TRBV6-1	TGTGCCAGCAGTGTTTTTCCAGGAGCAAACTATGGCTACACCTTC	CASSVFPGANYGYTF
14	TRBJ2-5	TRBD2	-	TRBV5-4	TGTGCCAGCAGCCTAGCGGGACCTCAAGAGACCCAGTACTTC	CASSLAGPQETQYF
14	TRBJ2-1	TRBD1	-	TRBV28	TGTGCCAGCAGTATCGGGACAGCGTACAATGAGCAGTTCTTC	CASSIGTAYNEQFF
15	TRBJ1-2	-	-	TRBV27	TGTGCCAGCAGCGTTCGCCGTGGAGGGACCTATGGCTACACCTTC	CASSVRRGGTYGYTF
14	TRBJ1-5	TRBD1	-	TRBV7-2	TGTGCCAGCAGCAAGACAGGGGGCAGTCAGCCCCAGCATTTT	CASSKTGGSQPQHF
18	TRBJ1-1	TRBD1	-	TRBV28	TGTGCCAGCAGCTATTCTCCCGGACAGGGGGCTTGGAACACTGAAGCTTTCTTT	CASSYSPGQGAWNTEAFF
15	TRBJ2-5	-	once	TRBV27	TGTGCCAGCAGCTACACGACAGGTGTGCGGGAGACCCAGTACTTC	CASSYTTGVRETQYF